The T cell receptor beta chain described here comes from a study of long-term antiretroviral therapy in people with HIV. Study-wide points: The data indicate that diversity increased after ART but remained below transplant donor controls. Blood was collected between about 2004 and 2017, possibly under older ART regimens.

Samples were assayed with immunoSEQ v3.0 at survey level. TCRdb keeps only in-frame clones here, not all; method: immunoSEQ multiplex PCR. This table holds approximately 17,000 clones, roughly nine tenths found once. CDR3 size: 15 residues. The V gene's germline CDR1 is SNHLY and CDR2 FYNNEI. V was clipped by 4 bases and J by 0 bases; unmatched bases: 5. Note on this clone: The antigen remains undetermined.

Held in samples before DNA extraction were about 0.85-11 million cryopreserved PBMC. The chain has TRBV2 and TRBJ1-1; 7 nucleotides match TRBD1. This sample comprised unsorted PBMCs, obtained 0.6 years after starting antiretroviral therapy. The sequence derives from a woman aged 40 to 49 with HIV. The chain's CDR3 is CASSGQGSMNTEAFF. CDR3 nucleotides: TGTGCCAGCAGTGGACAGGGTTCTATGAACACTGAAGCTTTCTTT.